This entry is about one T cell receptor beta chain. Its specificity is unknown. This entry is derived from a study of T cells in women clearing cervical HPV infection. Measured with immunoSEQ multiplex PCR; TCRdb has only the in-frame clones, and not every one. The sample table includes tens of thousands of clones. Whole-study findings and limits: CIN3+ cases had significantly higher TCR repertoire richness than controls, but evenness did not differ.

The sequence derives from a woman aged 18-69 years with a cervical HPV16 infection that either progressed to CIN3+ or cleared (not recorded which). Sequencing was done on a sample of blood buffy coat.

CDR3 DNA, as far as it was read: TGTGCCAGCTCACCAATGGCAGGGGGCAAAGGAGATACG. The encoded protein is CASSPMAGGKGDT. The complete CDR3 sequence is CASSPMAGGKGDTQYF. The V call is TRBV18, the J call TRBJ2-3; 8 bases agree with TRBD1. The CDR3 end lies 3 residues beyond the end of the read and is filled in from the germline J gene. The CDR3 is 16 residues long. The V gene end was trimmed by 2 bases and the J gene end by 5 bases; junction bases not matched to a gene: 9. CDR1 is KGHSH, CDR2 LQKENI, per germline.